The present T cell receptor (beta chain) was sequenced within a study of Graves' ophthalmopathy and Graves' hyperthyroidism. The hyperthyroidism patients, aged 18 to 65, had been newly diagnosed, with under 2 months' duration. Study findings and constraints: Most expanded clonotypes from thyroid (those above 0.001 frequency) were also found in blood.

The authors amplified TCR beta CDR3 regions from RNA transcripts. HTBI primers served in a first-round RT-PCR, which a second-round multiplex PCR followed. TCRdb re-analysed the multiplex PCR reads in MiXCR, keeping a single row per CDR3 protein. Here the sample spans about 620,000 distinct CDR3 sequences, approximately 21% being singletons. This clonotype has a count of ten or more. Its antigen is unidentified. V lost 0 bases and J 0 bases, leaving 6 bases between the germline ends. CDR1 is SGDLS, CDR2 YYNGEE, per germline. The CDR3 covers 15 residues. This TCR came from a young woman with stable Graves' hyperthyroidism. Some clones in this sample may be carry-over from other donors' samples. The sequenced sample consisted of peripheral blood. The chain links TRBV9 to TRBJ2-2; D gene ambiguous. The CDR3 loop is CASSVDTPNTGELFF. DNA of the CDR3: TGTGCCAGCAGCGTAGACACCCCGAACACCGGGGAGCTGTTTTTT.